This T cell receptor beta chain came from a study of blood T cell repertoires in COVID-19. This clone occurred a few times. In germline, CDR1 is KGHSH, CDR2 LQKENI. There are 14 residues in the CDR3. V lost 4 bases, J lost 2 bases, and 11 bases lay in between. Study processing details: How many nucleated cells were present was estimated from reference gene primer amplification. This table comes from immunoSEQ multiplex PCR, and its TCRdb copy is limited to in-frame clones, with some not included. V, J and clone size reflect that table, while D and trimming were determined from the DNA. Here the sample spans 40,000 to 50,000 clones, 89% being singletons.

The chain couples TRBV18 to TRBJ1-1; tentatively, D is TRBD1 (6 bases). Sequencing was carried out using peripheral blood. The receptor comes from a human donor in a cohort sampled during active COVID-19. CDR3 bases: TGTGCCAGCTCACGTCAGGGGTTTAACACTGAAGCTTTCTTT. As protein: CASSRQGFNTEAFF.